This T cell receptor beta chain was sequenced in a study of blood T cell repertoires in COVID-19. Allocation to cohorts depended on clinical history reported by the participants. This CDR3 has 16 amino acids. The germline gives CDR1 SEHNR, CDR2 FQNEAQ (reference sequence). Trimming removed 4 bases from V and 1 base from J; junction bases left unmatched: 3. Per the authors' pipeline: The assay estimated nucleated cells by amplifying reference gene primers. Clones were read by immunoSEQ multiplex PCR, and TCRdb kept only the in-frame ones, dropping some. V and J calls and clone size are given by that table; D and trimming were obtained from the DNA. This sample has fewer than 350,000 clones, with roughly 88% found just once.

The receptor was isolated from a woman in her forties with acute COVID-19. V is TRBV7-9 and J is TRBJ1-4; TRBD1 agrees at 10 bases. Sequenced sample: PBMCs or T cells enriched from blood (not recorded which). The CDR3 DNA is TGTGCCAGCAGCTCCGGGACAGGGGTAACTAATGAAAAACTGTTTTTT. This translates into CASSSGTGVTNEKLFF.